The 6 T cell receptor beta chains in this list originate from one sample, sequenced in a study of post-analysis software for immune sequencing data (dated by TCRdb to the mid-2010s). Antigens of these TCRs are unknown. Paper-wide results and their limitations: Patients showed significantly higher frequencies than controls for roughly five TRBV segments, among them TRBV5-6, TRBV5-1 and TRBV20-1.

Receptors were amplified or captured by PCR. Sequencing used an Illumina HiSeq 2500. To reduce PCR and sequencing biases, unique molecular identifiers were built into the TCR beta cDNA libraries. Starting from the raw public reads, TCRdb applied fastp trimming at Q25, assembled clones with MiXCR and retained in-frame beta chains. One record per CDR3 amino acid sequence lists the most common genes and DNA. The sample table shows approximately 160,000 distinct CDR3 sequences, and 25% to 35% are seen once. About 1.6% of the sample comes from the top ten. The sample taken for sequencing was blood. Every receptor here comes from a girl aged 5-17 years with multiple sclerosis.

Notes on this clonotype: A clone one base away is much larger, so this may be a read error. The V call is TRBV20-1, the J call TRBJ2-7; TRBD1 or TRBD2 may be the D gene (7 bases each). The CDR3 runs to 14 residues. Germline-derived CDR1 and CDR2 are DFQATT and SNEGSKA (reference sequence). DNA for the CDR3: TGCAGTGTTAGAGAGACAGGGAGGGTAGACGAGCAGTACTTC. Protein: CSVRETGRVDEQYF.

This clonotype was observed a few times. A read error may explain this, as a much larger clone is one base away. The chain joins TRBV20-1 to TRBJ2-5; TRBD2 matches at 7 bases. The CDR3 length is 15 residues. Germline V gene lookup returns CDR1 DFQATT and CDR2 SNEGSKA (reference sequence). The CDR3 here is CSATNGAAVREIQYF. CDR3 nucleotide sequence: TGCAGTGCCACTAACGGAGCGGCCGTGCGGGAGATCCAGTACTTC.

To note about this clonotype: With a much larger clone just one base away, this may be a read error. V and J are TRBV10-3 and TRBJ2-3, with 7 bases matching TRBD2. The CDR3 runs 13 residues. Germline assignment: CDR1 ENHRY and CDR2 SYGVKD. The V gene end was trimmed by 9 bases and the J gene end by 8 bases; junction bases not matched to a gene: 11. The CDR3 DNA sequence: TGTGCCATTGCTAGCGGTGCAAAAGGTACGCAGTATTTT. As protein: CAIASGAKGTQYF.

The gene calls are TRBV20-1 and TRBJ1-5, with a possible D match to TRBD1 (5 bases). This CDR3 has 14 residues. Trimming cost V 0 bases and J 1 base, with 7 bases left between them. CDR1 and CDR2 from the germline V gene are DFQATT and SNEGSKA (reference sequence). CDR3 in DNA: TGCAGTGCTAGAGAGGAGGGGAGCAATCAGCCCCAGCATTTT. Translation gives CSAREEGSNQPQHF.

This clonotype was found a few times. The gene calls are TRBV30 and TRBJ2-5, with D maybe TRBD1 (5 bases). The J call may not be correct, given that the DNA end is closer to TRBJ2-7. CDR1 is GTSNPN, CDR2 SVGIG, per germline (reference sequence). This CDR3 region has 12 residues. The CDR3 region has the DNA TGTGCCACCCAGGGAAGAATCGACGAGCAGTACTTC. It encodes CATQGRIDEQYF.

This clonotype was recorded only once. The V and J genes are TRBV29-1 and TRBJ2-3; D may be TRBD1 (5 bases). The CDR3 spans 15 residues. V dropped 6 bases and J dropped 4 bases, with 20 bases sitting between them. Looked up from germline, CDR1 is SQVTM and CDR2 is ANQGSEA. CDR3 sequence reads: CSVAPQESRADTQYF. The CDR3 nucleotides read TGCAGCGTGGCCCCCCAAGAGAGCAGGGCAGATACGCAGTATTTT.